Here is one T cell receptor (beta chain) with its context. Produced via immunoSEQ multiplex PCR; TCRdb's table is partial and in-frame only. The repertoire has 600,000 to 900,000 clones, 80% to 90% of them found once; the top ten carry around 0.01%. This entry comes from a study of shared T cell receptors in the human thymus. The V gene lost 0 bases and the J gene lost 4 bases, with 10 bases spanning the gap. The CDR3 extends over 14 amino acids. Germline V gene data show CDR1 as SGHNT and CDR2 as YYREEE (reference sequence). The same data also contributed to another study, on human thymus T cells.

The chain recombines TRBV5-4 with TRBJ1-2, with D possibly being TRBD1 (5 bases). Input material: thymocytes. The receptor was derived from a girl under three years old with a congenital heart defect. DNA of the CDR3: TGTGCCAGCAGCTTGGCAGGGTCACCCTATGGCTACACCTTC. It specifies CASSLAGSPYGYTF. Full variable domain (remainder filled in from reference TRBV5-4 and TRBJ1-2): ETGVTQSPTHLIKTRGQQVTLRCSSQSGHNTVSWYQQALGQGPQFIFQYYREEENGRGNFPPRFSGLQFPNYSSELNVNALELDDSALYLCASSLAGSPYGYTFGSGTRLTVV.